This TCR beta chain stems from a study of CD8 T cell repertoires and HIV-1 epitope variants. Study-wide context: Separate wells received one of Twenty-five Gag or Nef variant peptides. The baseline condition was 1M T cells left uncultured.

This CDR3 is built from 14 residues. Germline V gives CDR1 KGHSH, CDR2 LQKENI. Germline trimming cut 6 bases from V and 6 bases from J; bases unmatched to any gene: 7. Method: immunoSEQ multiplex PCR; TCRdb's copy keeps in-frame clones and lacks some. The table records thousands of clones, around 69% of them present only once. A remark on this clone: Its antigen is unidentified.

The sample consisted of cultured CD8+ T cells derived from PBMCs. This receptor was obtained from a male donor with HIV. V is TRBV18 and J is TRBJ2-1; 8 positions match TRBD1. The CDR3 sequence: CASSQDRAGNEQFF. CDR3 nucleotide sequence: TGTGCCAGCTCGCAGGACAGGGCGGGCAATGAGCAGTTCTTC.